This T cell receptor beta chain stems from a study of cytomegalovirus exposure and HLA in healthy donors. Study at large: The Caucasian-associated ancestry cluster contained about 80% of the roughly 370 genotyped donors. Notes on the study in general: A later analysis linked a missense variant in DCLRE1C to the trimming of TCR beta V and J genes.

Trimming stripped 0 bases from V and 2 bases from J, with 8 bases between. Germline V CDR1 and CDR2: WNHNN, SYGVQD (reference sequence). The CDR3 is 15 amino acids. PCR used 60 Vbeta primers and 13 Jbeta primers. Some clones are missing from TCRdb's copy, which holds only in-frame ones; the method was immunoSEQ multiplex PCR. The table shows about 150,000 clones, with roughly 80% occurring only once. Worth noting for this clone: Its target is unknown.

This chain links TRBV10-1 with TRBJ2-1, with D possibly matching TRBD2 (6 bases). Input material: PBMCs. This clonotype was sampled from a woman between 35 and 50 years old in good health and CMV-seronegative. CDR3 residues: CASSESGGAYNEQFF. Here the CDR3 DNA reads TGCGCCAGCAGTGAGTCGGGGGGTGCCTACAATGAGCAGTTCTTC.